This entry lists 7 T cell receptor beta chains sequenced from one sample in a study of regulatory and conventional T cells in RAG deficiency. Blood CD4+ CD25-high CD127-low regulatory T cells supplied the genomic DNA template. The protocol was immunoSEQ multiplex PCR, while the TCRdb copy is restricted to in-frame clones and leaves out a portion. The sample includes roughly 7,800 clones, around 93% of them seen just once. These data also formed part of another study, on regulatory T cells. From that paper: Amplification used 52 TRBV primers and 13 TRBJ primers.

The specimen sequenced was CD127- CD25+ CD4+ Tregs sorted from blood. All receptors derive from a human donor in good health.

The rearrangement uses TRBV4-1 and TRBJ1-6, with D possibly matching TRBD1 (5 bases). The V gene's germline CDR1 is MGHRA and CDR2 YSYEKL. V was clipped by 1 base and J by 7 bases, with 17 bases between them. The length of the CDR3 is 17 residues. The DNA of the CDR3 is TGCGCCAGCAGCCAAGGGATCCAGGGTCATCGGAATTCACCCCTCCACTTT. Protein: CASSQGIQGHRNSPLHF.

This rearrangement joins TRBV6-1 to TRBJ2-7; D might be TRBD1 (6 bases). V was clipped by 6 bases and J by 2 bases, with 11 bases between them. Germline lookup yields CDR1 MNHNS and CDR2 SASEGT. The CDR3 consists of 13 residues. CDR3 in amino acids: CASRLTGPYEQYF. The CDR3 DNA is TGTGCCAGCAGACTGACAGGTCCCTACGAGCAGTACTTC.

J is TRBJ1-5 and V is TRBV18, with 11 nucleotides matching TRBD1. The CDR3 runs 19 residues. CDR1 is KGHSH, CDR2 LQKENI, per germline. Losses at the gene ends were 4 bases for V and 2 bases for J; bases not matched to a gene: 13. The CDR3 nucleotides read TGTGCCAGCTCACGTACCGGGACAGGGGGAAACGTCGGCAATCAGCCCCAGCATTTT. This codes for CASSRTGTGGNVGNQPQHF.

The CDR3 bases are TGTGCCAGCTCCCCCGGAGGTCTCTTGTCTGGAAACACCATATATTTT. It yields the protein CASSPGGLLSGNTIYF. V and J are TRBV18 and TRBJ1-3; D call uncertain. Germline values: CDR1 KGHSH, CDR2 LQKENI. Trimming took off 6 bases at V and 1 base at J, with 16 bases between the two ends. The CDR3 consists of 16 residues.

This clone is a singleton in its sample. Distinct nucleotide sequences in the sample also encode this CDR3. The rearrangement links TRBV19 to TRBJ2-3, with a weak D call TRBD1 (7 bases). Between the trimmed V and J ends, which lost 3 bases and 10 bases, there was a span of 14 bases. The CDR3 is made up of 13 amino acids. Germline CDR1 is LNHDA and CDR2 is SQIVND (reference sequence). The CDR3 region is CASSIARGDSQYF. The CDR3 DNA reads as TGTGCCAGTAGTATTGCCAGGGGGGATTCGCAGTATTTT.

The rearrangement links TRBV27 to TRBJ2-1; 7 bases fit TRBD1. Per germline, CDR1 MNHEY and CDR2 SMNVEV (reference sequence). CDR3 length equals 13 residues. V shed 3 bases and J 5 bases; nucleotides not matched to a gene: 1. In nucleotides, the CDR3 is TGTGCCAGCAGTTTTAGGGGGCACAATGAGCAGTTCTTC. Its translation is CASSFRGHNEQFF.

The V gene is TRBV30, the J gene TRBJ1-1, with D perhaps TRBD1 (6 bases). The CDR3 contains 12 residues. Germline values: CDR1 GTSNPN, CDR2 SVGIG (reference sequence). V lost 1 base to trimming and J lost 7 bases, with 10 bases between them. Here the CDR3 reads CAWSERGSEAFF. Here the CDR3 DNA reads TGTGCCTGGAGTGAGAGGGGGAGTGAAGCTTTCTTT.